Listed below are T cell receptor beta chains from one sample, sequenced in a study of blood T cell repertoires in COVID-19. Repertoires were generated with immunoSEQ multiplex PCR, while TCRdb's copy carries only in-frame clones and drops some. The sample has 90,000 to 100,000 clones; over 75% are singletons. Material for sequencing was peripheral blood. The source of these receptors is a middle-aged man with acute or convalescent COVID-19. Both conserved end residues are part of each CDR3. The order of the fields is D gene, V gene, CDR3 length, J gene, clone size, CDR3 protein, CDR3 DNA. D genes are given only for firm matches. Clone size is shown for a subset of rows, as once, few, many or a class of expanded clone.

-	TRBV7-2	14	TRBJ2-2	once	CASSPQAGTGELFF	TGTGCCAGCAGCCCCCAGGCCGGCACCGGGGAGCTGTTTTTT
-	TRBV5-1	15	TRBJ1-1	once	CASSPINGVNTEAFF	TGCGCCAGCAGCCCAATTAACGGGGTGAACACTGAAGCTTTCTTT
-	TRBV19	14	TRBJ2-1	-	CASSAPGSYNEQFF	TGTGCCAGTAGTGCCCCCGGCTCCTACAATGAGCAGTTCTTC
-	TRBV5-6	14	TRBJ2-7	-	CASSSGTLSYEQYF	TGTGCCAGCAGCTCCGGGACACTCTCCTACGAGCAGTACTTC
TRBD1	TRBV7-2	15	TRBJ2-7	once	CASSRLGQGNYEQYF	TGTGCCAGCAGCCGCCTGGGACAGGGAAACTACGAGCAGTACTTC
TRBD2	TRBV15	14	TRBJ2-1	once	CATSSSGTRAEQFF	TGTGCCACCAGCAGCTCCGGGACTAGAGCTGAGCAGTTCTTC
TRBD2	TRBV3-1/TRBV3-2	16	TRBJ2-7	-	CASSHLLAGGPGEQYF	TGTGCCAGCAGCCACTTACTAGCGGGAGGGCCCGGAGAGCAGTACTTC
-	TRBV30	13	TRBJ1-5	-	CAWSRQGSQPQHF	TGTGCCTGGAGTAGGCAGGGGAGCCAGCCCCAGCATTTT
TRBD2	TRBV7-8	16	TRBJ2-3	-	CASSFSSGSSTDTQYF	TGTGCCAGCAGCTTTTCTAGCGGGTCTAGCACAGATACGCAGTATTTT
-	TRBV12-3/TRBV12-4	13	TRBJ2-7	-	CASSPPYSGEQYF	TGTGCCAGCAGTCCCCCATATTCGGGAGAGCAGTACTTC
TRBD2	TRBV6-5	16	TRBJ2-3	-	CASSYSLAGDTDTQYF	TGTGCCAGCAGTTACTCTCTAGCGGGAGACACAGATACGCAGTATTTT
TRBD2	TRBV7-9	14	TRBJ2-7	few	CASSLLPGGDEQYF	TGTGCCAGCAGCCTATTACCGGGGGGGGACGAGCAGTACTTC
-	TRBV10-3	11	TRBJ1-2	-	CAISETEGYTF	TGTGCCATCAGTGAGACAGAAGGCTACACCTTC
TRBD1	TRBV19	13	TRBJ1-4	-	CASSGDRDEKLFF	TGTGCCAGTAGCGGGGACAGGGATGAAAAACTGTTTTTT
TRBD2	TRBV7-9	16	TRBJ2-7	-	CASSPWTSGRSYEQYF	TGTGCCAGCAGCCCCTGGACTAGCGGGAGGTCCTACGAGCAGTACTTC
TRBD1	TRBV6-5	15	TRBJ2-7	-	CASSYGDRGSYEQYF	TGTGCCAGCAGTTACGGGGACAGGGGCTCCTACGAGCAGTACTTC